Following are 22 T cell receptor beta chains from one sample sequenced in a study of CD8 T cells in ankylosing spondylitis (dated by TCRdb to 2015 to 2018). Library prep was done by 5' RACE. The sequencer was an Illumina HiSeq 2500. The public reads were quality trimmed at Q25 with fastp and then assembled into clones with MiXCR by TCRdb, keeping productive beta chains. Every distinct CDR3 protein forms one entry, paired with its most common genes and DNA. The sample table records under 130,000 distinct CDR3 sequences; less than 25% of these occur just once. The leading ten clones occupy 9% to 15% of the sample. Sequencing was carried out using synovial fluid, either unsorted or a sorted T cell fraction (not recorded which). These receptors came from a male donor with ankylosing spondylitis.

This clonotype was seen at least ten times. The gene calls are TRBV20-1 and TRBJ1-2, with no clear D. Trimming removed 3 bases from V and 8 bases from J, with 10 bases in between. The CDR3 runs 11 residues. Per germline, CDR1 DFQATT and CDR2 SNEGSKA (reference sequence). The CDR3 is CSASRDVGYTF. The CDR3 DNA reads as TGCAGTGCTAGTAGAGATGTGGGCTACACCTTC.

The table lists this clonotype with a few counts. The chain carries TRBV6-1 and TRBJ1-5; D remains unclear. Trimming pared 4 bases from V and 3 bases from J, leaving 13 bases between. The CDR3 totals 15 residues. The germline V gene encodes CDR1 MNHNS and CDR2 SASEGT. The CDR3 loop reads CASSAPTSNNQPQHF. The DNA for the CDR3 is TGTGCCAGCAGTGCTCCGACAAGTAACAATCAGCCCCAGCATTTT.

V is TRBV7-2 and J is TRBJ2-3; TRBD2 agrees at 7 bases. Per the germline V gene, CDR1 is SGHTA and CDR2 is FQGNSA. This CDR3 has 14 residues. The junction had 4 bases not matched to a gene; V was cut back by 2 bases and J by 5 bases. The CDR3 DNA follows: TGTGCCAGCAGCTTATGGGTAGCGGGAGATACGCAGTATTTT. Encoded protein: CASSLWVAGDTQYF. The full variable domain, with the rest looked up from reference TRBV7-2 and TRBJ2-3, is GAGVSQSPSNKVTEKGKDVELRCDPISGHTALYWYRQSLGQGLEFLIYFQGNSAPDKSGLPSDRFSAERTGGSVSTLTIQRTQQEDSAVYLCASSLWVAGDTQYFGPGTRLTVL.

This clonotype was counted a few times. The rearrangement joins TRBV5-1 to TRBJ2-1, with D possibly matching TRBD2 (5 bases). This CDR3 has 14 residues. The germline V gene encodes CDR1 SGHRS and CDR2 YFSETQ. Between the trimmed V and J ends, which lost 2 bases and 8 bases, there was a span of 14 bases. The CDR3 sequence is CASSFSAPGDEQFF. CDR3 nucleotide sequence: TGCGCCAGCAGCTTTAGCGCCCCTGGGGATGAGCAGTTCTTC.

At least ten counts were recorded for this clonotype. The rearrangement uses TRBV2 and TRBJ2-1, with 8 bases matching TRBD1. CDR1 is SNHLY and CDR2 is FYNNEI in the germline V gene. The CDR3 extends over 11 amino acids. The junction had 0 bases not matched to a gene; V was cut back by 6 bases and J by 8 bases. The CDR3 loop is CASSRGHEQFF. CDR3 in DNA: TGTGCCAGCAGCAGGGGGCATGAGCAGTTCTTC.

The chain carries TRBV5-1 and TRBJ2-3; possibly TRBD1 or TRBD2 for D (5 bases each). CDR3 length equals 15 residues. Deletions cut 2 bases from V and 5 bases from J, with 15 bases between. CDR1 is SGHRS, CDR2 YFSETQ, per germline. CDR3 region: CASSFSGAVKDTQYF. In nucleotides, the CDR3 is TGCGCCAGCAGCTTCTCCGGGGCGGTGAAAGATACGCAGTATTTT.

This clonotype was observed a handful of times. The genes are TRBV10-2 and TRBJ2-1; 8 positions agree with TRBD1. The germline CDR1 and CDR2 sequences are WSHSY and SAAADI. The CDR3 has 15 amino acids. Trimming removed 7 bases from V and 2 bases from J; junction bases left unmatched: 7. Here the CDR3 reads CASTPGQEPYNEQFF. CDR3 nucleotide sequence: TGCGCCAGCACTCCGGGACAGGAGCCCTACAATGAGCAGTTCTTC.

V usage is TRBV7-6 and J usage is TRBJ1-5; D is unclear. Germline CDR1 reads SGHVS; CDR2 reads FNYEAQ. CDR3 length: 13 residues. V lost 4 bases to trimming and J lost 7 bases, with 11 bases between them. CDR3 in amino acids: CASSSIGGQPQHF. The CDR3 bases are TGTGCCAGCAGCTCGATCGGTGGGCAGCCCCAGCATTTT.

This clonotype has more than one count but fewer than ten. This rearrangement joins TRBV11-2 to TRBJ1-3; TRBD1 matches at 8 bases. The junction had 3 bases not matched to a gene; V was cut back by 2 bases and J by 3 bases. Per germline, CDR1 SGHAT and CDR2 FQNNGV. CDR3 size: 15 residues. The CDR3, as DNA: TGTGCCAGCAGCTTACAGGGGGCTCGTGGAAACACCATATATTTT. Its protein is CASSLQGARGNTIYF.

The chain links TRBV6-1 to TRBJ1-2; D unclear. Between the trimmed V and J ends, which lost 11 bases and 0 bases, there was a span of 13 bases. Germline V gene lookup returns CDR1 MNHNS and CDR2 SASEGT. CDR3 size: 13 residues. The DNA of the CDR3 is TGTGCCGCCTCGCAAGGCGCTAACTATGGCTACACCTTC. Its translation: CAASQGANYGYTF.

The chain links TRBV4-1 to TRBJ2-2, with 14 bases fitting TRBD2. This CDR3 is 17 amino acids long. Germline lookup yields CDR1 MGHRA and CDR2 YSYEKL. V was clipped by 3 bases and J by 5 bases; unmatched bases: 5. The CDR3 protein is CASSQGLAGEATGELFF. In nucleotides, the CDR3 is TGCGCCAGCAGCCAGGGACTAGCGGGAGAGGCTACCGGGGAGCTGTTTTTT.

There are many counts of this clonotype. V gene TRBV5-1 combines with J gene TRBJ2-3, with a tentative D call TRBD1 (5 bases). The germline CDR1 and CDR2 sequences are SGHRS and YFSETQ. V shed 0 bases and J shed 5 bases, with 10 bases lying between them. The CDR3 totals 14 residues. The CDR3 coding sequence is TGCGCCAGCAGCTTGGCACAGGAACTAGATACGCAGTATTTT. It is translated as CASSLAQELDTQYF.

The gene calls are TRBV10-2 and TRBJ2-7; 13 bases are shared with TRBD2. Germline V gives CDR1 WSHSY, CDR2 SAAADI. The J segment lost 3 bases and the V segment lost 1 base, leaving 9 bases of the junction unmatched. The length of the CDR3 is 18 residues. This CDR3 is CASSEYSLWTSGSYEQYF. Written as DNA, the CDR3 is TGCGCCAGCAGTGAGTACTCCTTGTGGACTAGCGGGAGCTACGAGCAGTACTTC.

A few counts support this clonotype. This chain connects TRBV18 to TRBJ2-2, with D unclear. The V and J ends lost 1 base and 0 bases respectively, with 6 bases between them. The CDR3 length is 15 residues. Germline V CDR1 and CDR2: KGHSH, LQKENI. The CDR3 reads CASSPHVPNTGELFF. The DNA for the CDR3 is TGTGCCAGCTCACCACACGTCCCGAACACCGGGGAGCTGTTTTTT.

This clonotype has just a few counts. V usage is TRBV5-1 and J usage is TRBJ2-3; D perhaps matches TRBD2 (6 bases). Germline CDR1 reads SGHRS; CDR2 reads YFSETQ. The V end lost 4 bases, the J end lost 1 base, and 16 bases lay between the germline ends. This CDR3 contains 16 residues. This CDR3 is CASSPAHGTRTDTQYF. CDR3 DNA: TGCGCCAGCAGCCCGGCCCACGGGACTCGCACAGATACGCAGTATTTT. Full variable domain (rest looked up from reference TRBV5-1 and TRBJ2-3): KAGVTQTPRYLIKTRGQQVTLSCSPISGHRSVSWYQQTPGQGLQFLFEYFSETQRNKGNFPGRFSGRQFSNSRSEMNVSTLELGDSALYLCASSPAHGTRTDTQYFGPGTRLTVL.

The sample holds a few counts of this clonotype. The chain recombines TRBV20-1 with TRBJ1-2; D unresolved. The germline gives CDR1 DFQATT, CDR2 SNEGSKA (reference sequence). This CDR3 has 12 residues. With 0 bases removed from V and 1 base from J, the gap between germline ends came to 3 bases. The DNA of the CDR3 is TGCAGTGCTAGAGATAATAACTATGGCTACACCTTC. Amino acid sequence: CSARDNNYGYTF.

The chain couples TRBV7-2 to TRBJ2-3; 7 bases are shared with TRBD2. The junction had 6 bases not matched to a gene; V was cut back by 0 bases and J by 6 bases. The CDR3 spans 15 residues. From germline, CDR1 is SGHTA and CDR2 FQGNSA. The CDR3 sequence is CASSLAAGDSDTQYF. CDR3 nucleotide sequence: TGTGCCAGCAGCTTAGCGGCGGGGGATAGTGATACGCAGTATTTT.

This sequence joins TRBV11-2 and TRBJ2-2; the D is unclear. Germline V lookup: CDR1 SGHAT, CDR2 FQNNGV. The CDR3 totals 14 residues. Trimming took off 1 base at V and 6 bases at J, with 9 bases between the two ends. CDR3: CASSLGVTAGELFF. Here the CDR3 DNA reads TGTGCCAGCAGCTTAGGTGTTACGGCCGGGGAGCTGTTTTTT.

This clonotype was seen many times. This chain joins TRBV24-1 and TRBJ2-2; 9 bases match TRBD1. The trim removed 4 bases at V and 5 bases at J, leaving 4 bases unmatched. This CDR3 has 15 amino acids. The germline gives CDR1 KGHDR, CDR2 SFDVKD. The CDR3 reads CATSDSGQGTGELFF. Here the CDR3 DNA reads TGTGCCACCAGTGACTCGGGACAGGGTACCGGGGAGCTGTTTTTT.

This sequence joins TRBV11-3 and TRBJ2-1; 10 bases agree with TRBD2. Germline V CDR1 and CDR2: SGHNT, YENEEA. V trimming: 5 bases; J trimming: 8 bases; junction bases outside the gene matches: 9. CDR3 length: 15 residues. CDR3 region: CASSPEASGSDEQFF. CDR3 coding DNA: TGTGCCAGCAGCCCAGAGGCTAGCGGGAGTGATGAGCAGTTCTTC.

Many counts were recorded for this clonotype. The rearrangement uses TRBV5-1 and TRBJ2-3; D is possibly TRBD1 (5 bases). CDR3 length: 14 amino acids. Germline values: CDR1 SGHRS, CDR2 YFSETQ. The CDR3 DNA is TGCTGTTCGCAAAGGGGCTCTAGCACAGATACGCAGTATTTT. Translation: CCSQRGSSTDTQYF.

The chain couples TRBV7-2 to TRBJ1-1; 7 bases agree with TRBD1. The CDR3 is made up of 15 amino acids. After removal of 2 bases from V and 0 bases from J, the junction contained 3 bases not matched to a gene. The V gene's germline CDR1 is SGHTA and CDR2 FQGNSA. Here the CDR3 DNA reads TGTGCCAGCAGCTTAAAGGGGGCTTTGAACACTGAAGCTTTCTTT. Translated: CASSLKGALNTEAFF.